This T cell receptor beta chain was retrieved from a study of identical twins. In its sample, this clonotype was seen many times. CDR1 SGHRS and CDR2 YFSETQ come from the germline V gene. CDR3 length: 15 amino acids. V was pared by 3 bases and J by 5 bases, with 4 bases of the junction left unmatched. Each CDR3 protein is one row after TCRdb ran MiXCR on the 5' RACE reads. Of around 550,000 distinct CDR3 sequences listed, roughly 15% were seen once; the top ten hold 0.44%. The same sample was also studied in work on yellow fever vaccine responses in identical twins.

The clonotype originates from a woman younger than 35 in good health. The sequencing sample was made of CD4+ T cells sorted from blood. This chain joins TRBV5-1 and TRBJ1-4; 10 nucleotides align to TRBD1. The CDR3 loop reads CASSSGDRGNEKLFF. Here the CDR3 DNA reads TGCGCCAGCAGCTCCGGGGACAGGGGAAATGAAAAACTGTTTTTT.